The present entry profiles one TCR beta chain with its context. The data belong to a study of early T cells in non-severe SARS-CoV-2 infection. Attached unique molecular identifiers marked individual cDNA molecules. TCRdb itself ran the 5' RACE reads through MiXCR, one entry per CDR3 protein. The data show over 55,000 distinct CDR3 sequences, with roughly 12% seen just once and 2.5% to 3% held by the top ten. From germline, CDR1 is SGHTA and CDR2 FQGNSA. The CDR3 has 13 amino acids. Trimming left V 11 bases short and J 0 bases short, with 11 bases between. The source material was whole blood. The sequence derives from an adult who was a healthcare worker with PCR-confirmed SARS-CoV-2 infection or an uninfected control (not recorded which). V and J are TRBV7-2 and TRBJ1-3, with D possibly TRBD1 on 5 matching bases. In DNA, the CDR3 is TGTGCCGGAGGGGAGAGCTCTGGAAACACCATATATTTT. This gives the protein CAGGESSGNTIYF.